Listed below are T cell receptor beta chains from one sample, sequenced in a study of T cells in Graves' hyperthyroidism and ophthalmopathy. Using its own MiXCR run on the multiplex PCR reads, TCRdb lists one record per CDR3 protein. This sample has about 840,000 distinct CDR3 sequences, with about two fifths found just once. The sequencing sample was made of blood. All receptors derive from a man between 18 and 35 years old with Graves' hyperthyroidism. The CDR3 runs from the conserved cysteine through the conserved F or W. Each record gives: V gene, J gene, D gene, clone size, CDR3 protein, CDR3 DNA. The D gene is left open where the match is weak. Some rows mark clone size as missing; the rest say once, few, many or name a class of expanded clone.

>TRBV20-1|TRBJ1-1|.|many
CSARDQAENTEAFF
TGCAGTGCTAGAGATCAGGCCGAGAACACTGAAGCTTTCTTT
>TRBV10-3|TRBJ1-1|.|.
CAISEYRDFTEAFF
TGTGCCATCAGTGAGTACAGGGATTTTACTGAAGCTTTCTTT
>TRBV2|TRBJ1-2|.|.
CASSWGEPYGYTF
TGTGCCAGCAGTTGGGGGGAGCCCTATGGCTACACCTTC
>TRBV10-2|TRBJ1-4|TRBD1|once
CASSQDAQGALKLFF
TGTGCCAGCAGCCAAGATGCGCAGGGGGCCCTTAAACTGTTTTTT
>TRBV29-1|TRBJ1-3|.|many
CSVETSQSGNTIYF
TGCAGCGTTGAGACCAGTCAATCTGGAAACACCATATATTTT
>TRBV29-1|TRBJ1-1|.|few
CSVEKGYLSYTEAFF
TGCAGCGTTGAGAAGGGATATCTTTCGTACACTGAAGCTTTCTTT
>TRBV5-5|TRBJ1-4|TRBD1|.
CASSEDRTGEKLFF
TGTGCCAGCAGCGAGGACAGGACAGGAGAAAAACTGTTTTTT
>TRBV2|TRBJ1-5|TRBD1|many
CATRAVTGANQPQHF
TGTGCCACTCGGGCAGTTACAGGGGCCAATCAGCCCCAGCATTTT
>TRBV4-3|TRBJ1-1|.|few
CASSHPRGRDTEAFF
TGCGCCAGCAGCCACCCACGGGGCAGAGACACTGAAGCTTTCTTT
>TRBV7-6|TRBJ1-1|.|.
CASSQDGRGRGRNTEAFF
TGTGCCAGCAGCCAAGATGGAAGGGGGAGGGGTCGGAACACTGAAGCTTTCTTT
>TRBV29-1|TRBJ2-5|TRBD1|many
CSALTGGTQYF
TGCAGCGCCTTGACAGGGGGGACCCAGTACTTC
>TRBV11-3|TRBJ2-2|.|.
CASSLSGENTGELFF
TGTGCCAGCAGCTTAAGTGGGGAGAACACCGGGGAGCTGTTTTTT
>TRBV14|TRBJ1-1|.|many
CASSQATGTEAFF
TGTGCCAGCAGCCAAGCTACTGGCACTGAAGCTTTCTTT
>TRBV6-4|TRBJ2-5|TRBD2|few
CASSYLGGEQETQYF
TGTGCCAGCAGTTATTTGGGGGGGGAGCAAGAGACCCAGTACTTC
>TRBV29-1|TRBJ1-2|.|.
CSIPPGAAYGYTF
TGCAGCATCCCGCCGGGGGCCGCCTATGGCTACACCTTC
>TRBV5-1|TRBJ2-7|TRBD1|.
CASSLEPGQGAYF
TGCGCCAGCAGCTTGGAACCAGGACAGGGTGCGTACTTC
>TRBV29-1|TRBJ2-7|TRBD1|once
CSAWDRGYEQYF
TGCAGCGCGTGGGACAGGGGTTACGAGCAGTACTTC
>TRBV7-2|TRBJ2-2|TRBD1|few
CASSRQGQGNTGELFF
TGTGCCAGCAGCCGCCAAGGACAGGGTAACACCGGGGAGCTGTTTTTT
>TRBV20-1|TRBJ1-1|.|.
CSARDRKGFF
TGCAGTGCTAGAGATCGGAAGGGTTTCTTT
>TRBV15|TRBJ2-2|.|many
CATSRTNGVTTGELFF
TGTGCCACCAGCAGAACGAACGGGGTGACCACCGGGGAGCTGTTTTTT
>TRBV4-3|TRBJ2-5|.|few
CASSPDGWGTQYF
TGCGCCAGCAGCCCAGACGGCTGGGGGACCCAGTACTTC
>TRBV29-1|TRBJ2-5|.|.
CSVADGAQYF
TGCAGCGTGGCCGACGGGGCCCAGTACTTC
>TRBV4-3|TRBJ2-2|TRBD2|.
CASSQLVLAGGPDTGELFF
TGCGCCAGCAGCCAACTCGTTCTAGCGGGGGGGCCTGACACCGGGGAGCTGTTTTTT
>TRBV2|TRBJ2-7|TRBD1|few
CASSEGTGLSEQYF
TGTGCCAGCAGTGAAGGGACAGGGTTGAGCGAGCAGTACTTC
>TRBV7-9|TRBJ1-5|TRBD1|.
CASSALQGSGNQPQHF
TGTGCCAGCAGCGCCTTACAGGGGTCGGGCAATCAGCCCCAGCATTTT
>TRBV12-3/TRBV12-4|TRBJ2-5|TRBD1|.
CASGRQGGETQYF
TGTGCCAGCGGTAGACAGGGGGGAGAGACCCAGTACTTC
>TRBV19|TRBJ1-5|TRBD1|.
CASKRRQGATPNQPQHF
TGTGCCAGTAAAAGGAGACAGGGGGCTACCCCCAATCAGCCCCAGCATTTT
>TRBV6-5|TRBJ2-7|.|few
CASSYEAGAHEQYF
TGTGCTAGCAGTTACGAGGCGGGGGCCCACGAGCAGTACTTC
>TRBV10-3|TRBJ2-7|TRBD1|many
CATHGTGTYEQYF
TGTGCCACCCACGGGACAGGCACCTACGAGCAGTACTTC
>TRBV29-1|TRBJ2-2|.|.
CSVEHQGTGELFF
TGCAGCGTTGAACACCAGGGCACCGGGGAGCTGTTTTTT
>TRBV19|TRBJ2-7|.|.
CASSMGGGAGYEQYF
TGTGCCAGTAGTATGGGTGGCGGTGCGGGCTACGAGCAGTACTTC
>TRBV7-9|TRBJ2-6|.|many
CASSFMTGANVLTF
TGTGCCAGCAGCTTTATGACGGGGGCCAACGTCCTGACTTTC
>TRBV28|TRBJ2-7|.|.
CASSFLQGEQYF
TGTGCCAGCAGTTTCTTACAGGGAGAGCAGTACTTC
>TRBV2|TRBJ2-5|.|.
CASSGWIGYQETQYF
TGTGCCAGCAGTGGATGGATCGGGTACCAAGAGACCCAGTACTTC
>TRBV29-1|TRBJ2-5|.|many
CSVEQNQETQYF
TGCAGCGTTGAACAGAACCAAGAGACCCAGTACTTC
>TRBV10-2|TRBJ1-4|.|.
CASSARARDREKLFF
TGCGCCAGCAGTGCTAGGGCTAGGGATCGCGAAAAACTGTTTTTT
>TRBV19|TRBJ1-5|.|.
CASSMTQGNQPQHF
TGTGCCAGTAGTATGACGCAGGGGAATCAGCCCCAGCATTTT
>TRBV7-3|TRBJ2-6|TRBD1|.
CASSPILDRGTGANVLTF
TGTGCCAGCAGCCCCATTTTGGACAGGGGGACTGGGGCCAACGTCCTGACTTTC
>TRBV10-3|TRBJ1-1|.|many
CAISWEVTEAFF
TGTGCCATCAGTTGGGAGGTAACTGAAGCTTTCTTT
>TRBV29-1|TRBJ2-7|.|many
CSVSGTYYEQYF
TGCAGCGTCTCCGGGACATACTACGAGCAGTACTTC
>TRBV19|TRBJ1-1|.|many
CASSIEGTEAFF
TGTGCCAGTAGTATAGAAGGAACTGAAGCTTTCTTT
>TRBV4-1|TRBJ1-2|.|.
CASSQDLSSYTF
TGTGCCAGCAGCCAAGATCTCTCCTCCTACACCTTC
>TRBV9|TRBJ1-4|TRBD1|few
CASSGGPGTGKAEKLFF
TGTGCCAGCAGCGGGGGGCCCGGGACAGGGAAAGCTGAAAAACTGTTTTTT
>TRBV6-1|TRBJ2-7|.|.
CARTSEVTYEQYF
TGTGCCAGAACAAGCGAGGTCACCTACGAGCAGTACTTC
>TRBV2|TRBJ2-2|TRBD2|few
CASRQGLAGNTGELFF
TGTGCCAGCAGGCAAGGACTAGCGGGGAACACCGGGGAGCTGTTTTTT
>TRBV4-1|TRBJ1-2|.|few
CASSQGAKDNYGYTF
TGCGCCAGCAGCCAAGGGGCAAAAGACAACTATGGCTACACCTTC
>TRBV29-1|TRBJ1-5|.|many
CSAQEAVNQPQHF
TGCAGCGCCCAAGAGGCGGTTAATCAGCCCCAGCATTTT
>TRBV7-8|TRBJ1-5|.|many
CASSLLPARGQPQHF
TGTGCCAGCAGCCTTCTCCCCGCCCGGGGTCAGCCCCAGCATTTT
>TRBV5-1|TRBJ1-2|.|few
CASIGPPNYGYTF
TGCGCCAGCATTGGGCCGCCTAACTATGGCTACACCTTC
>TRBV20-1|TRBJ1-6|.|many
CSAGTGRPSPLHF
TGCAGTGCTGGAACAGGACGCCCTTCACCCCTCCACTTT
>TRBV6-5|TRBJ1-1|.|few
CASSLGIRAFF
TGTGCCAGCAGTTTGGGTATTAGGGCTTTCTTT
>TRBV9|TRBJ1-2|.|.
CASSARDSARYGYTF
TGTGCCAGCAGCGCCCGGGACTCGGCTCGATATGGCTACACCTTC
>TRBV29-1|TRBJ2-7|TRBD1|many
CSVEAERDSHSYEQYF
TGCAGCGTTGAAGCTGAACGGGACAGCCACTCCTACGAGCAGTACTTC
>TRBV29-1|TRBJ1-2|TRBD1|.
CSVVDRDSGNTF
TGCAGCGTCGTAGACAGGGACTCTGGAAACACCTTC
>TRBV29-1|TRBJ2-5|.|.
CSVFGDHQETQYF
TGCAGCGTTTTCGGAGATCACCAAGAGACCCAGTACTTC
>TRBV20-1|TRBJ2-7|TRBD2|few
CSARRPQAGGAYEQYF
TGCAGTGCTAGAAGGCCTCAAGCGGGGGGTGCCTACGAGCAGTACTTC